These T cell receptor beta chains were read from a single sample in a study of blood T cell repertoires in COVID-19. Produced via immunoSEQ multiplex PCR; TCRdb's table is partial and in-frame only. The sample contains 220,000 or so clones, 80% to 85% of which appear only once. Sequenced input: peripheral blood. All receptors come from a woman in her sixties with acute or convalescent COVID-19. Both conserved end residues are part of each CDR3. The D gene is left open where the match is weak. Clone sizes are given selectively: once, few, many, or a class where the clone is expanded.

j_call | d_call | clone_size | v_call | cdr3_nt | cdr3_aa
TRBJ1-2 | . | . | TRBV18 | TGTGCCAGCTCACCAACGGGGGGGTCCCGAAATATCTATGGCTACACCTTC | CASSPTGGSRNIYGYTF
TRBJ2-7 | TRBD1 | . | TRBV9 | TGTGCCAGCAGCCCATCGGGACAGCTATTCTCCTACGAGCAGTACTTC | CASSPSGQLFSYEQYF
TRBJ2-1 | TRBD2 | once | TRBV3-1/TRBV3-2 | TGTGCCAGCAGCCAATACGGGGGGGTATCCTACAATGAGCAGTTCTTC | CASSQYGGVSYNEQFF
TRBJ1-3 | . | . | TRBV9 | TGTGCCAGCAGCGTAGTGGACAGCCCTGGAAACACCATATATTTT | CASSVVDSPGNTIYF
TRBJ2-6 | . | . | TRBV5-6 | TGTGCCAGCAGCTTGGGGCCTGGGGCCAACGTCCTGACTTTC | CASSLGPGANVLTF
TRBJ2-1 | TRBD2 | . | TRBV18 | TGTGCCAGCTCACCCTACCTAGGACTAGCGGGGGGAGACTCCTACAATGAGCAGTTCTTC | CASSPYLGLAGGDSYNEQFF
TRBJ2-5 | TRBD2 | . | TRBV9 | TGTGCCAGCAGCCCCGCGACTAGCGGGGGCCAAGAGACCCAGTACTTC | CASSPATSGGQETQYF
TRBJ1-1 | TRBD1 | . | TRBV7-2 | TGTGCCAGCAGCGCACAGGGGGCGAACACTGAAGCTTTCTTT | CASSAQGANTEAFF
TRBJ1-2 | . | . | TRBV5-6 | TGTGCCAGCAGCTTGGATCGACAGTACTATGGCTACACCTTC | CASSLDRQYYGYTF
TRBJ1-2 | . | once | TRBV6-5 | TGTGCCAGCACCTTCGGCGGGGGCCATGGCTACACCTTC | CASTFGGGHGYTF
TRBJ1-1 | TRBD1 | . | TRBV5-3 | TGTGCCAGAAGCTTGCTGACGGGACAGGGGGCTGAAGCTTTCTTT | CARSLLTGQGAEAFF
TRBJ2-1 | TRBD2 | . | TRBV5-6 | TGTGCCAGCAGCTTGGCCCGGGGCCGACTAGCGGGGGGGCATGAGCAGTTCTTC | CASSLARGRLAGGHEQFF
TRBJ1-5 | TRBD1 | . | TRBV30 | TGTGCCTGGACAACAGGGGGTGGCAATCAGCCCCAGCATTTT | CAWTTGGGNQPQHF
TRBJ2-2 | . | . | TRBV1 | TGCACCAGCAGCCCCGTGGGACTAGCGGGGAGCACACCCGGGGAGCTGTTTTTT | CTSSPVGLAGSTPGELFF
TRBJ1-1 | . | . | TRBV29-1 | TGCAGCGTTGGACAAAAATGGATGAACACTGAAGCTTTCTTT | CSVGQKWMNTEAFF
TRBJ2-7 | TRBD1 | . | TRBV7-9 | TGTGCCAGCAGCCCGTTGGGACAGCCCTTTTTAATGCAGTACTTC | CASSPLGQPFLMQYF
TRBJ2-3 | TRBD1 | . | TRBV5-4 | TGTGCCAGCAGCTTACGCCGGGACAGGGACACAGATACGCAGTATTTT | CASSLRRDRDTDTQYF
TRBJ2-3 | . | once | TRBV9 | TGTGCCAGCAGCGGGGGGGACAGCTTCACAGATACGCAGTATTTT | CASSGGDSFTDTQYF
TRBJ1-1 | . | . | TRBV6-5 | TGTGCCAGCAGCCATCGGGAGGGGAACACTGAAGCTTTCTTT | CASSHREGNTEAFF
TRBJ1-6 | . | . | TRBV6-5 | TGTGCCAGCAGTTCCTCTAGGGGGTCACCCCTCCACTTT | CASSSSRGSPLHF
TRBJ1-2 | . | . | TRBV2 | TGTGCCAGCAGGAAACAGGGTTGGGGCTACACCTTC | CASRKQGWGYTF
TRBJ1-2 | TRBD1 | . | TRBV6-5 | TGTGCCAGCAGCTCCCCGGGACAGGGGACCTATGGCTACACCTTC | CASSSPGQGTYGYTF
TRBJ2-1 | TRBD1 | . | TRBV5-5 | TGTGCCAGCAGCTTGGACAGGGGAGACTACAATGAGCAGTTCTTC | CASSLDRGDYNEQFF
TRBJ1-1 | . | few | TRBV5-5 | TGTGCCAGCAGCTTCCACAGGGAATACACTGAAGCTTTCTTT | CASSFHREYTEAFF
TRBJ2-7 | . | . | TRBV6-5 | TGTGCCAGCAGTCAGGGGATCGGGTCCTACGAGCAGTACTTC | CASSQGIGSYEQYF
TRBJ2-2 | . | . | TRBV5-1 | TGCGCCAGCAGCGTCCTGAACACCGGGGAGCTGTTTTTT | CASSVLNTGELFF
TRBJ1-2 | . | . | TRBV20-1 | TGCAGTGTACAGTTACTCTATGGCTACACCTTC | CSVQLLYGYTF
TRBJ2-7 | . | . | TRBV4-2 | TGTGCCAGCAGCCAAGACGCGACAGGCGGCAACGAGCAGTACTTC | CASSQDATGGNEQYF
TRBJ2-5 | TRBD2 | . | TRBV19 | TGTGCCAGTAGTTTAACCCTAGCGGGGGGAGAGACCCAGTACTTC | CASSLTLAGGETQYF
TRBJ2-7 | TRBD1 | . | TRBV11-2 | TGTGCCAGCAGCCCGGGACAGGGTGGCGAGCAGTACTTC | CASSPGQGGEQYF
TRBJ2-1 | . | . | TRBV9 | TGTGCCAGCAGCCGGGAGCCCGAGGGCTCCTACAATGAGCAGTTCTTC | CASSREPEGSYNEQFF
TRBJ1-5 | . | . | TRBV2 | TGTGCCAGCAGTGTGGACACCTTAGATAATCAGCCCCAGCATTTT | CASSVDTLDNQPQHF
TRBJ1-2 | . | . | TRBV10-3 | TGTGCCATCAGTGAGTCCCGGGACTATGGCTACACCTTC | CAISESRDYGYTF
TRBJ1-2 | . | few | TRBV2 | TGTGCCAGCAGTGTTGTGGGGGCCGACTATGGCTACACCTTC | CASSVVGADYGYTF
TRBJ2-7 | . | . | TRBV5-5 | TGTGCCAGCAGCTTGGGGAGGGGCTCCTACGAGCAGTACTTC | CASSLGRGSYEQYF
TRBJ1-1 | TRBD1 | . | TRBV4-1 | TGCGCCAGCAGCAAGGGACAGTCGAACACTGAAGCTTTCTTT | CASSKGQSNTEAFF
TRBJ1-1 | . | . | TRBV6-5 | TGTGCCACGCGGGGTTCGGTTTCGAACACTGAAGCTTTCTTT | CATRGSVSNTEAFF
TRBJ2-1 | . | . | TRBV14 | TGTGCCAGCAGCCAAGATTGGACTCGCTCCTACAATGAGCAGTTCTTC | CASSQDWTRSYNEQFF
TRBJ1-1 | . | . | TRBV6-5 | TGTGCCAGCAGTTACGGCAGGGCAAACACTGAAGCTTTCTTT | CASSYGRANTEAFF
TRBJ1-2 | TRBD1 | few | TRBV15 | TGTGCCACCAGCCGGGACAGCGATGGCTACACCTTC | CATSRDSDGYTF
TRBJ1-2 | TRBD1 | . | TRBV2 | TGTGCCAGCTCAGGGGGCGGAGGCTATGGCTACACCTTC | CASSGGGGYGYTF
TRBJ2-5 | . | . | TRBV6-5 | TGTGCCAGCAGCTACATCAGGGCTGAAGAGACCCAGTACTTC | CASSYIRAEETQYF
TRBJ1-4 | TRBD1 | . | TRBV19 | TGTGCCAGTAGCGGCACAGGGGGCGGCGAGGAAAAACTGTTTTTT | CASSGTGGGEEKLFF
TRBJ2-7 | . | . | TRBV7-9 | TGTGCCAGCAGCTTAGCCACTAGGAGCAGGGGAGAGCAGTACTTC | CASSLATRSRGEQYF
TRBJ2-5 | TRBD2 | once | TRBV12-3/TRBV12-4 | TGTGCCAGCAGAGCTAGCGGGGAGACCCAGTACTTC | CASRASGETQYF
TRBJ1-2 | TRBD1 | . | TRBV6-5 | TGTGCCAGCAGCCTGGACAGGGTTGGCTACACCTTC | CASSLDRVGYTF
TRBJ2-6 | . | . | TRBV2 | TGTGCCAGCAGTGAACCCCGGGGATCGGGCTTCGGGGCCAACGTCCTGACTTTC | CASSEPRGSGFGANVLTF
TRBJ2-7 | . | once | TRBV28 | TGTGCCAGCAGTCTTACCTACGAGCAGTACTTC | CASSLTYEQYF
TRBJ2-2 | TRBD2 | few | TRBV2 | TGTGCCTCCGAGAGACTAGCGGGGGGGCGTAGCACCGGGGAGCTGTTTTTT | CASERLAGGRSTGELFF
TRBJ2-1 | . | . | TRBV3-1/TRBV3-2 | TGTGCCAGCAGCCACCCAGCAGGGAGGAAGTTCTTC | CASSHPAGRKFF
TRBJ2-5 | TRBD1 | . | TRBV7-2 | TGTGCCAGCAGCTCCAGAGGTACAGGGGCTCGGGAGACCCAGTACTTC | CASSSRGTGARETQYF
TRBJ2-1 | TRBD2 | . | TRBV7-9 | TGTGCCAGCAGCCAGGGACTAGCATCGGAGCAGTTCTTC | CASSQGLASEQFF
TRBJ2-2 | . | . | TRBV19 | TGTGCCAGTAACATGGGGGGGGCCCCCAGGGAGCTGTTTTTT | CASNMGGAPRELFF